Presented here are 2 T cell receptor beta chains from one specimen sequenced in a study of response to subunit inactivated influenza vaccine. TCRdb called the RT-PCR reads again in MiXCR, with one record for every CDR3 protein. This table has 500,000 to 550,000 distinct CDR3 sequences, approximately 7.2% appearing once. Sequenced material: PBMCs from blood, taken around 25 months after vaccination. Receptors originate from a man aged 50 to 69 who received an inactivated influenza vaccine.

The CDR3 nucleotides are TGCAGCGTTAGACAGAGAAATATGAACACTGAAGCTTTCTTT. As protein: CSVRQRNMNTEAFF. V is TRBV29-1 and J is TRBJ1-1; possible D gene TRBD1, 5 bases. From germline, CDR1 is SQVTM and CDR2 ANQGSEA. Trimming took off 5 bases at V and 0 bases at J, with 13 bases between the two ends. The CDR3 contains 14 residues.

This clonotype was picked up many times. The chain employs TRBV7-2 and TRBJ2-1; possibly TRBD2 for D (5 bases). This CDR3 spans 15 amino acids. V was pared by 5 bases and J by 9 bases, with 20 bases between. Germline lookup yields CDR1 SGHTA and CDR2 FQGNSA. The CDR3, as DNA: TGTGCCAGCAGCCCCGGGTTTGGGCGGGCCCGTGAGCAGTTCTTC. Residues: CASSPGFGRAREQFF.